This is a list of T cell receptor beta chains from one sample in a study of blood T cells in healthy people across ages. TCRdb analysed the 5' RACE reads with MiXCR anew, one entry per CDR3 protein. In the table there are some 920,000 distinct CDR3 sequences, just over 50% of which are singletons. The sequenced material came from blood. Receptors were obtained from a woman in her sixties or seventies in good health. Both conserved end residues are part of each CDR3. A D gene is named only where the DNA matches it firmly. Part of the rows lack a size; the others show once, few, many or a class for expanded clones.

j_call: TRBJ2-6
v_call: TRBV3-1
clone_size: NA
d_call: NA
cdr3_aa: CASSQDWTGANVLTF
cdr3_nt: TGTGCCAGCAGCCAAGATTGGACTGGCGCCAACGTCCTGACTTTC

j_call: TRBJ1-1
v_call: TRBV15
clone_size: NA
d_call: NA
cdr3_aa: CATSPLGRAPFF
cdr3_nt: TGTGCCACCAGCCCCCTGGGAAGGGCGCCTTTCTTT

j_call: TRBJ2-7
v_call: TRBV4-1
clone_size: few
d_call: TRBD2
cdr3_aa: CASSLLTSGRYEQYF
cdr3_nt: TGCGCCAGCAGCCTTTTGACTAGCGGCCGCTACGAGCAGTACTTC

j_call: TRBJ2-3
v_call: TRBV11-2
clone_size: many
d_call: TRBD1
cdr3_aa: CASSARQGSTDTQYF
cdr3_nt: TGTGCCAGCAGCGCGAGACAGGGGAGCACAGATACGCAGTATTTT

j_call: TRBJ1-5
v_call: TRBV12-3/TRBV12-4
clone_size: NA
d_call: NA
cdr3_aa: CASSWGQGGNQPQHF
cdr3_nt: TGTGCCAGCAGTTGGGGGCAGGGAGGCAATCAGCCCCAGCATTTT

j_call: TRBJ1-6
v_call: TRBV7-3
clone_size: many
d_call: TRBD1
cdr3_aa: CASSATGGGYSPLHF
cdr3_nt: TGTGCCAGCAGCGCGACAGGGGGCGGGTATTCACCCCTCCACTTT

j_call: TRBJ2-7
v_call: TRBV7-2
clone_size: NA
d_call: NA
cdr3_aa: CASSLGHPRSSYEQYF
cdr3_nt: TGTGCCAGCAGCTTAGGTCACCCAAGGAGCTCCTACGAGCAGTACTTC

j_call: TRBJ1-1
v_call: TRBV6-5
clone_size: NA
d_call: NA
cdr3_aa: CASSDLGYTEAFF
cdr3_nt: TGTGCCAGCAGTGACTTGGGGTACACTGAAGCTTTCTTT

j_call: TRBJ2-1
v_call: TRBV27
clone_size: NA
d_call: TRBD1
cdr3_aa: CASSNIAGTGGGEQFF
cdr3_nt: TGTGCCAGCAGTAATATAGCCGGGACAGGGGGCGGTGAGCAGTTCTTC

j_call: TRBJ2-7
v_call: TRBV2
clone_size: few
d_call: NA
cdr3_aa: CASRAEQGGEQYF
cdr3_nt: TGTGCCAGCCGGGCGGAACAGGGTGGCGAGCAGTACTTC

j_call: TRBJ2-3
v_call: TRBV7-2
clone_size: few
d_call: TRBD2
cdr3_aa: CASNPGTRSDTQYF
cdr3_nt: TGTGCCAGCAACCCCGGGACTAGGTCAGATACGCAGTATTTT

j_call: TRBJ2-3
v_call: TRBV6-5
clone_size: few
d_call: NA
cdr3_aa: CASSYGATDTQYF
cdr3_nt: TGTGCCAGCAGTTATGGGGCGACAGATACGCAGTATTTT

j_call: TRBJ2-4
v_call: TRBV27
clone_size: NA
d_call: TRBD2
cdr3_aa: CASSVGGRDYGQYF
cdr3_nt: TGTGCCAGCAGTGTAGGAGGGAGGGACTACGGGCAGTACTTC

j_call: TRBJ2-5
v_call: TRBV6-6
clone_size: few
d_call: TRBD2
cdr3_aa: CASSYAVAGYQETQYF
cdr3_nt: TGTGCCAGCAGTTACGCGGTAGCGGGGTACCAAGAGACCCAGTACTTC

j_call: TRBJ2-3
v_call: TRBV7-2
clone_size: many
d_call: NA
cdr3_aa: CASSLGQGTQYF
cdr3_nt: TGTGCCAGCAGCTTAGGGCAGGGTACGCAGTATTTT

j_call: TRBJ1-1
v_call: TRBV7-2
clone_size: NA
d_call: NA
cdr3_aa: CASSSGLSRYRTEAFF
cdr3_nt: TGTGCCAGCAGCTCAGGGTTGAGTCGGTACCGAACTGAAGCTTTCTTT

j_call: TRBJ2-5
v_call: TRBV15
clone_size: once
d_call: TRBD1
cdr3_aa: CATSRRTGRGKTQYF
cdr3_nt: TGTGCCACCAGCAGGCGGACAGGGAGAGGCAAGACCCAGTACTTC

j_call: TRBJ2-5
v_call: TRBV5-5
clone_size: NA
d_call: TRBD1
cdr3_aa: CASSSYRGGLETQYF
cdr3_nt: TGTGCCAGCAGCTCCTACAGGGGCGGTTTGGAGACCCAGTACTTC

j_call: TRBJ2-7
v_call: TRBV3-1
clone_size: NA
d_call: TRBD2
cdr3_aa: CASSQELLAGGEQYF
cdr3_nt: TGTGCCAGCAGCCAAGAGTTACTAGCGGGCGGCGAGCAGTACTTC

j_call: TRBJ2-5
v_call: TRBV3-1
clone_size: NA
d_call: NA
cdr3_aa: CASSQEGGVRREQYF
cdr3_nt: TGTGCCAGCAGCCAAGAAGGTGGGGTACGAAGAGAGCAGTACTTC

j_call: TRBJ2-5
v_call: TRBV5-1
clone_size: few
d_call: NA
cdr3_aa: CASSVKTAQETQYF
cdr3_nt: TGCGCCAGCAGCGTGAAGACAGCTCAAGAGACCCAGTACTTC

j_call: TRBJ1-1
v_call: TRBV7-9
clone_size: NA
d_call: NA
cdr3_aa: CASSLEFRNTEAFF
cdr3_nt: TGTGCCAGCAGCTTAGAATTCAGGAACACTGAAGCTTTCTTT

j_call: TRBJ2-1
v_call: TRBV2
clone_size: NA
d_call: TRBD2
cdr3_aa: CASSGWAGGPSNEQFF
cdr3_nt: TGTGCCAGCAGTGGCTGGGCGGGAGGGCCGTCAAATGAGCAGTTCTTC

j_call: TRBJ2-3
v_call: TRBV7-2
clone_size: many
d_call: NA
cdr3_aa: CASSLGRTQYF
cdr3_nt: TGTGCCAGCAGCTTGGGGCGAACGCAGTATTTT

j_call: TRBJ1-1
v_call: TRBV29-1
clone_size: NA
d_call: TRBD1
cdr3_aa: CSVVVTGLETEAFF
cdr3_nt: TGCAGCGTTGTCGTGACAGGGTTAGAGACTGAAGCTTTCTTT

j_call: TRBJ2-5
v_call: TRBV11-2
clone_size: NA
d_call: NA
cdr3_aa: CASSYLKETQYF
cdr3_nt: TGTGCCAGCAGCTATTTAAAGGAGACCCAGTACTTC

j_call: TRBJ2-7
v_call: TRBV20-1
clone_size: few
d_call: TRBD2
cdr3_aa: CSAVLAGLYEQYF
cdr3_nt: TGCAGTGCGGTGCTAGCGGGATTGTACGAGCAGTACTTC

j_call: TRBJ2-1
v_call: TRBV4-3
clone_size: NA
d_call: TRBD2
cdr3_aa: CASSQYTSGAYNEQFF
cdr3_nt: TGCGCCAGCAGCCAATATACTAGCGGAGCCTACAATGAGCAGTTCTTC

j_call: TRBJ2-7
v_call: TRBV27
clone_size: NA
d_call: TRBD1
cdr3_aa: CASSFSTGGVAYEQYF
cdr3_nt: TGTGCCAGCAGTTTCTCAACAGGGGGCGTCGCCTACGAGCAGTACTTC

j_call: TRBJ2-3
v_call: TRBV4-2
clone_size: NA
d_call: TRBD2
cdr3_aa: CASSQEGRELNTDTQYF
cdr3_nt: TGTGCCAGCAGCCAAGAAGGGCGGGAGCTAAACACAGATACGCAGTATTTT

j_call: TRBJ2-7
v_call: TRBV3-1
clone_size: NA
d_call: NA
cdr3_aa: CASSQQPGPAYEQYF
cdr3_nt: TGTGCCAGCAGCCAGCAACCCGGCCCTGCTTACGAGCAGTACTTC

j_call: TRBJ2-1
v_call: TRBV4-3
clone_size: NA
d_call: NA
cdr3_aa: CASSQGVPYNEQFF
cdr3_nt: TGCGCCAGCAGCCAAGGAGTGCCCTACAATGAGCAGTTCTTC

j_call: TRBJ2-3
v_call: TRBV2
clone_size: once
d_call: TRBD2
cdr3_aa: CASSEWGTRQHTDTQYF
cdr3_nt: TGTGCCAGCAGTGAATGGGGGACTAGACAGCATACTGATACGCAGTATTTT

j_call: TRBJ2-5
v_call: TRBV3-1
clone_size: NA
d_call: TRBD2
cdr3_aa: CASSQDWTSGKETQYF
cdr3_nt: TGTGCCAGCAGCCAGGACTGGACTAGCGGAAAAGAGACCCAGTACTTC

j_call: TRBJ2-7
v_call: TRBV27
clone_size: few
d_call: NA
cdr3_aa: CASSLHPEQYF
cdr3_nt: TGTGCCAGCAGTTTACACCCCGAGCAGTACTTC

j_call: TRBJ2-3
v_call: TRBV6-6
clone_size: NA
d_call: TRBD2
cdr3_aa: CASSEREAESDTQYF
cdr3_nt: TGTGCCAGCAGTGAGCGGGAGGCCGAGTCCGATACGCAGTATTTT

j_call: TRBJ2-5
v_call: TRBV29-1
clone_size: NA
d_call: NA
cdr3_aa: CSVRVKKRQETQYF
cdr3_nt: TGCAGCGTTAGGGTGAAGAAGCGGCAAGAGACCCAGTACTTC

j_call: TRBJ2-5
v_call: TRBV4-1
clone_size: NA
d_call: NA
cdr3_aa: CASRHIGEEAQYF
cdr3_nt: TGCGCCAGCAGACACATTGGGGAAGAGGCCCAGTACTTC

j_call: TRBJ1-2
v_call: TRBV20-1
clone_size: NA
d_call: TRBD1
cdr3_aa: CSARRPPGQGIDGYTF
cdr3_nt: TGCAGTGCTAGAAGACCACCGGGACAGGGAATCGATGGCTACACCTTC

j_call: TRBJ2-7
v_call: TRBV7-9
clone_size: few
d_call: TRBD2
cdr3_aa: CASSLVDLAGPYEQYF
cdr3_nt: TGTGCCAGCAGCTTAGTAGATCTAGCGGGTCCCTACGAGCAGTACTTC

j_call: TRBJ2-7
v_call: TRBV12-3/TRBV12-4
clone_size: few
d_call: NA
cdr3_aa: CASSFTVEQYF
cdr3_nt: TGTGCCAGCAGTTTCACGGTCGAGCAGTACTTC

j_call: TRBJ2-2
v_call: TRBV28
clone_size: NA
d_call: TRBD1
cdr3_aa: CASREPNGQGSTGELFF
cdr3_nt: TGTGCCAGCAGGGAACCCAACGGACAGGGGAGCACCGGGGAGCTGTTTTTT

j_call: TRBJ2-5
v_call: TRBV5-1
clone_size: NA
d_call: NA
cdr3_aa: CASSLARVGELQETQYF
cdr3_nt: TGCGCCAGCAGCTTGGCCAGGGTCGGAGAGTTACAAGAGACCCAGTACTTC

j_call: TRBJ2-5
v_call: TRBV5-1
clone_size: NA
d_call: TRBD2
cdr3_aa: CASSSILAGLQETQYF
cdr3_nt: TGCGCCAGCAGCTCGATTCTAGCGGGGTTACAAGAGACCCAGTACTTC

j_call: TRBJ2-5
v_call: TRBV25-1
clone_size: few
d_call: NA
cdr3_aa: CASSPPNFRGTQYF
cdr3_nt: TGTGCCAGCAGTCCTCCGAATTTTAGGGGGACCCAGTACTTC